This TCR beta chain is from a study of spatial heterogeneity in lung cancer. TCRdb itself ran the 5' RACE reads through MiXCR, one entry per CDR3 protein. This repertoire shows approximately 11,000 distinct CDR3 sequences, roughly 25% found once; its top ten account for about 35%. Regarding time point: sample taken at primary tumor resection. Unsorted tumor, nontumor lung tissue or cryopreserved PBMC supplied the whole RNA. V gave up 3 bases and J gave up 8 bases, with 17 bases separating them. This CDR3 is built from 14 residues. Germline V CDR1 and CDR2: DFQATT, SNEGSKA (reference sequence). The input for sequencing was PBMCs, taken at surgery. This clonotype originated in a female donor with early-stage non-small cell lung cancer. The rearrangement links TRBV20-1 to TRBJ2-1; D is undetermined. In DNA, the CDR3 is TGCAGTGCTAGTTCACCGGGTCCGAAAGATGAGCAGTTCTTC. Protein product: CSASSPGPKDEQFF.